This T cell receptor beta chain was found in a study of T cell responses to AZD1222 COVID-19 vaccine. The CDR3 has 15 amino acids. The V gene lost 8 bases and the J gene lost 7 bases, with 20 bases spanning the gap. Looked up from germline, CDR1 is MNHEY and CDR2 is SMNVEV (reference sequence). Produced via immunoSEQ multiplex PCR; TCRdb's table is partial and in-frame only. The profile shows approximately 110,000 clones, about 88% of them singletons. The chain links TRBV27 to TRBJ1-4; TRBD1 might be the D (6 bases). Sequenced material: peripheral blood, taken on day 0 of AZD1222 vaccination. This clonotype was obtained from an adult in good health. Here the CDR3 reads CASGRKGGTGEKLFF. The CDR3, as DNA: TGTGCCAGCGGAAGAAAGGGGGGAACGGGTGAAAAACTGTTTTTT.